A single sample gave rise to the 22 T cell receptor beta chains below, sequenced in a study of blood T cells in healthy people across ages (dated by TCRdb to 2014 to 2015). The library was prepared using 5' RACE. TCRdb records Illumina HiSeq 2500 as the sequencer. The second PCR ran for about 7 to 11 cycles and used a J-beta primer mix along with a sample-barcoded 5' primer. TCRdb reworked the public reads: Q25 trimming with fastp, MiXCR clone assembly, productive beta chains retained. Entries that share a CDR3 protein sequence are merged under the most common genes and DNA. The sample table shows approximately 820,000 distinct CDR3 sequences, and roughly 44% are seen once. The ten largest clones take up about a fifth of the sample. The source material was blood. These receptor sequences come from a man in his fifties or sixties in good health.

V is TRBV7-2 and J is TRBJ2-1; 7 bases line up with TRBD1. This CDR3 has 15 residues. V lost 2 bases and J lost 4; bases outside the gene matches: 5. CDR1 is SGHTA, CDR2 FQGNSA, per germline. The CDR3 sequence is CASSLRGGIYNEQFF. The CDR3 DNA sequence: TGTGCCAGCAGCTTAAGAGGGGGCATTTACAATGAGCAGTTCTTC.

Only a few counts were recorded for this clonotype. The V call is TRBV7-9, the J call TRBJ1-1; D gene uncertain. Deletions cut 4 bases from V and 1 base from J, with 13 bases between. Per germline, CDR1 SEHNR and CDR2 FQNEAQ (reference sequence). The CDR3 has 15 residues. The CDR3 DNA sequence: TGTGCCAGCAGCTCAAGTTCGCGGAAGAACACTGAAGCTTTCTTT. Protein: CASSSSSRKNTEAFF.

Worth noting for this clonotype: One end of the junction does not line up with germline, which may come from a read error. This chain links TRBV5-1 with TRBJ1-5; D may be TRBD1 (5 bases). The CDR3 consists of 13 residues. Looked up from germline, CDR1 is SGHRS and CDR2 is YFSETQ. As DNA, the CDR3 is TGCGCCAGCAGCCCAGGGAGCAATCAGCCCCGGCATTTT. This gives the protein CASSPGSNQPRHF.

The rearrangement links TRBV20-1 to TRBJ2-5; TRBD2 matches 9 bases. CDR3 length equals 13 residues. J lost 1 base, V lost 7 bases, and 4 bases had no gene match. Germline loops: CDR1 DFQATT, CDR2 SNEGSKA (reference sequence). The CDR3 protein is CSVKRGVQETQYF. The CDR3 DNA reads TGCAGTGTCAAGCGGGGGGTCCAAGAGACCCAGTACTTC.

The chain joins TRBV15 to TRBJ2-5; 8 nucleotides match TRBD1. This CDR3 is built from 16 residues. With 3 bases clipped from V and 2 bases from J, the junction kept 8 bases outside the gene matches. CDR1 is LNHNV and CDR2 is YYDKDF in the germline V gene (reference sequence). The CDR3 DNA sequence: TGTGCCACCAGCAGGGGACCAGGGGGCCCTCAAGAGACCCAGTACTTC. Translating it yields CATSRGPGGPQETQYF.

CDR3 residues: CASSRSTGQGYNEQYF. The DNA for the CDR3 is TGCGCCAGCAGCCGCTCTACGGGACAGGGATACAATGAGCAGTACTTC. The V call is TRBV5-1, the J call TRBJ2-1; 9 bases are a match to TRBD1. The better agreement between TRBJ2-7 and the DNA end casts doubt on the J call. CDR1 and CDR2 from the germline V gene are SGHRS and YFSETQ. The CDR3 consists of 16 residues.

This clonotype was found a few times. The V and J genes are TRBV11-2 and TRBJ2-7; a weak D match, TRBD2 (5 bases). The germline CDR1 and CDR2 sequences are SGHAT and FQNNGV. Trimming took off 0 bases at V and 7 bases at J, with 10 bases between the two ends. CDR3 size: 13 residues. The CDR3 reads CASSLDWRWEQYF. CDR3 sequence (DNA): TGTGCCAGCAGCTTAGATTGGAGGTGGGAGCAGTACTTC.

This chain connects TRBV20-1 to TRBJ2-3; D not resolved. CDR1 is DFQATT, CDR2 SNEGSKA, per germline (reference sequence). Deletions cut 2 bases from V and 6 bases from J, with 12 bases between. This CDR3 region has 13 residues. The CDR3 DNA reads as TGCAGTGCTAGAAATAAGCACCCTGATACGCAGTATTTT. Protein sequence: CSARNKHPDTQYF.

This clonotype was seen more than once but under ten times. This chain links TRBV6-2 or TRBV6-3 with TRBJ2-7; TRBD1 might be the D (6 bases). Germline V gives CDR1 MNHEY, CDR2 SVGEGT. This CDR3 is 14 amino acids long. Trimming cost V 5 bases and J 7 bases, with 18 bases left between them. CDR3 amino acids: CASSRQAALSEQYF. The CDR3 DNA follows: TGTGCCAGCAGTCGACAGGCCGCCCTCTCTGAGCAGTACTTC.

This rearrangement joins TRBV9 to TRBJ2-7; tentatively, D is TRBD1 (5 bases). Trimming shortened V by 0 bases and J by 2 bases, and 12 bases separated the two germline ends. The germline V gene has CDR1 SGDLS and CDR2 YYNGEE. The length of the CDR3 is 15 residues. In DNA, the CDR3 is TGTGCCAGCAGCGTAGGGGCAGGGCCTCCCTACGAGCAGTACTTC. Its protein is CASSVGAGPPYEQYF. The whole variable domain, remainder taken from reference TRBV9 and TRBJ2-7, is DSGVTQTPKHLITATGQRVTLRCSPRSGDLSVYWYQQSLDQGLQFLIQYYNGEERAKGNILERFSAQQFPDLHSELNLSSLELGDSALYFCASSVGAGPPYEQYFGPGTRLTVT.

This clonotype has just a few counts. CDR3 sequence reads: CASSLVPGQGYEQFF. The CDR3 DNA follows: TGTGCCAGCAGCTTGGTTCCGGGACAGGGTTATGAGCAGTTCTTC. The genes are TRBV5-6 and TRBJ2-1; 9 positions match TRBD1. The CDR3 totals 15 residues. CDR1 and CDR2 from the germline V gene are SGHDT and YYEEEE. With 0 bases clipped from V and 8 bases from J, the junction kept 6 bases outside the gene matches.

This clonotype was seen only a few times. V and J are TRBV5-6 and TRBJ2-1, with D uncertain. The CDR3 is made up of 13 amino acids. V lost 2 bases and J 9 bases, leaving 12 bases between the germline ends. Germline CDR1 reads SGHDT; CDR2 reads YYEEEE. Written as DNA, the CDR3 is TGTGCCAGCAGCTTAGGCCCGGTCAGTGAGCAGTTCTTC. Protein sequence: CASSLGPVSEQFF.

In this sample, this clonotype turned up once. The V gene is TRBV25-1, the J gene TRBJ2-2; D remains unclear. Germline assignment: CDR1 MGHDK and CDR2 SYGVNS. The V and J ends lost 10 bases and 0 bases respectively, with 9 bases between them. The CDR3 spans 13 residues. The CDR3 DNA reads as TGTGCCACTCAAAGCACGAACACCGGGGAGCTGTTTTTT. Its protein product is CATQSTNTGELFF.

The chain combines TRBV25-1 with TRBJ1-4, with TRBD1 matching 8 bases. CDR1 is MGHDK and CDR2 is SYGVNS in the germline V gene. The CDR3 loop spans 16 amino acids. V lost 3 bases to trimming and J lost 3 bases; unmatched junction nucleotides: 6. In nucleotides, the CDR3 is TGTGCCAGCAGTGACCCCCGGACAGGGTCTAATGAAAAACTGTTTTTT. It encodes CASSDPRTGSNEKLFF.

In this sample, this clonotype turned up once. CDR3: CASSFKRGEQETQYF. The CDR3 region has the DNA TGCGCCAGCAGCTTTAAGCGGGGGGAACAAGAGACCCAGTACTTC. The chain has TRBV5-1 and TRBJ2-5; 9 positions match TRBD2. Germline CDR1 SGHRS, CDR2 YFSETQ. J lost 2 bases, V lost 2 bases, and 4 bases had no gene match. The CDR3 has 15 amino acids.

The chain recombines TRBV3-1 with TRBJ1-1; 7 bases agree with TRBD1. Trimming cost V 4 bases and J 3 bases; bases outside gene matches: 5. The CDR3 extends over 14 amino acids. Germline V CDR1 and CDR2: LGHDT, YNNKEL (reference sequence). The DNA for the CDR3 is TGTGCCAGCAGCCGGAGGCAGGGGGACACTGAAGCTTTCTTT. As protein: CASSRRQGDTEAFF.

This chain connects TRBV5-5 to TRBJ1-1, with a possible D match to TRBD1 (5 bases). V dropped 2 bases and J dropped 7 bases, with 18 bases sitting between them. The CDR3 loop spans 15 amino acids. Germline V gene sequence: CDR1 SGHKS, CDR2 YYEKEE (reference sequence). Here the CDR3 DNA reads TGTGCCAGCAGCTTCTCGGACAAACATGTGGGTGAAGCTTTCTTT. The encoded protein is CASSFSDKHVGEAFF.

The rearrangement joins TRBV7-9 to TRBJ2-4, with D uncertain. The tail of the sequence fits TRBJ2-7 better, so the J call may be wrong. The CDR3 runs to 15 residues. Germline lookup yields CDR1 SEHNR and CDR2 FQNEAQ (reference sequence). CDR3 loop: CASSFQSISYHEQYF. For the CDR3, the DNA is TGTGCCAGCAGCTTTCAATCTATCTCCTACCACGAGCAGTACTTC.

The sample holds a few counts of this clonotype. The V and J genes are TRBV20-1 and TRBJ2-1, with a tentative D call TRBD1 (6 bases). CDR3 length: 15 residues. CDR1 is DFQATT and CDR2 is SNEGSKA in the germline V gene (reference sequence). V lost 4 bases and J lost 4, with 17 bases in between. In nucleotides, the CDR3 is TGCAGTGCTATTTCCGGGACACTCACTTACAATGAGCAGTTCTTC. Protein product: CSAISGTLTYNEQFF.

The chain is built from TRBV5-1 and TRBJ2-1; 8 positions match TRBD1. The J call is uncertain, as TRBJ2-7 better fits the DNA end. Germline V gives CDR1 SGHRS, CDR2 YFSETQ. CDR3 size: 16 residues. The CDR3 is CASGLTIGQGYNEQYF. CDR3 bases: TGCGCCAGCGGCCTAACAATTGGACAGGGCTACAATGAGCAGTACTTC.

This rearrangement joins TRBV28 to TRBJ2-1, with a weak D call TRBD2 (5 bases). The CDR3 runs 16 residues. The V gene lost 6 bases and the J gene lost 7 bases, with 22 bases spanning the gap. CDR1 and CDR2 (germline): MDHEN, SYDVKM. The CDR3 sequence is CASSSGEERRRNEQFF. Written as DNA, the CDR3 is TGTGCCAGCAGCTCCGGGGAAGAGCGTCGGAGGAATGAGCAGTTCTTC.

This clonotype has just a few counts. The chain uses TRBV7-2 and TRBJ2-1; TRBD2 aligns across 8 bases. This CDR3 spans 16 amino acids. Trimming cost V 2 bases and J 4 bases; bases outside gene matches: 7. Germline CDR1 is SGHTA and CDR2 is FQGNSA. Here the CDR3 DNA reads TGTGCCAGCAGCTTATCGATAGCGGGGCAATACAATGAGCAGTTCTTC. It is translated as CASSLSIAGQYNEQFF.